A few counts support the clone carrying this T cell receptor (beta chain). Each CDR3 protein is one row after TCRdb ran MiXCR on the 5' RACE reads. The table has 1.5 million to 2 million distinct CDR3 sequences, under 35% seen once. The data derive from a study of identical twins. The CDR3 sequence is 15 residues long. Germline V gene sequence: CDR1 MGHDK, CDR2 SYGVNS. The sequence derives from a newborn girl in good health. The sequencing input was cord blood. The chain links TRBV25-1 to TRBJ2-7, with D possibly TRBD2 on 7 matching bases. The end of the DNA is better explained by TRBJ2-4, so the J call may be wrong. As DNA, the CDR3 is TGTGCCAGCAGTGACCCTCGGGGGGCGGGAAACATTCAGTACTTC. It encodes CASSDPRGAGNIQYF.